What follows is one TCR beta chain and its context. What it recognizes is unknown. This record comes from a study of OX40 agonist ivuxolimab in advanced cancers. Looking at the study overall: The study gave patients intravenous ivuxolimab at 0.01 to 10 mg/kg every 2 weeks. Study-level findings and limits: At 0.1 to 3.0 mg/kg, CD4+ and CD8+ blood T cells expanded clonally by week 6. Expanded peripheral T-cell antigen specificity went undetermined.

The CDR3 consists of 13 residues. Per the germline V gene, CDR1 is MNHEY and CDR2 is SVGAGI. With V trimmed by 5 bases and J by 5 bases, 1 base remained unmatched. A history of autoimmune disease or systemic immunosuppression excluded patients. Repertoires were generated with immunoSEQ multiplex PCR, while TCRdb's copy carries only in-frame clones and drops some. In the table there are about 11,000 clones, roughly 86% of which are singletons. Sequenced material: CD4+ or CD8+ T cells sorted from blood, taken in a trial of the OX40 agonist ivuxolimab. J is TRBJ1-2 and V is TRBV6-5; 11 nucleotides align to TRBD1. The TCR sequence derives from an adult with an advanced solid tumor such as melanoma, head and neck, liver or kidney cancer. The CDR3 bases are TGTGCCAGCAGTGGGACAGGGGGGTATGGCTACACCTTC. It encodes CASSGTGGYGYTF.